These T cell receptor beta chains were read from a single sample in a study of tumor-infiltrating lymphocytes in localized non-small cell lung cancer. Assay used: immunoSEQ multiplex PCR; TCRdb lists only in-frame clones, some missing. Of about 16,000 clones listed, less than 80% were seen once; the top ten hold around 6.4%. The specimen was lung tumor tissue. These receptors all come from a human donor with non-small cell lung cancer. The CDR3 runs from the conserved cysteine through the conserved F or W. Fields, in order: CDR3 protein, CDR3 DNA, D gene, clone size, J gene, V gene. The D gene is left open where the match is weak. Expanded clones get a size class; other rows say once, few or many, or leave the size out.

CASSRLKGQDTFTDTQYF | TGTGCCAGCAGCAGACTAAAGGGACAGGATACTTTCACAGATACGCAGTATTTT | TRBD1 | . | TRBJ2-3 | TRBV27
CASSLDSNTGELFF | TGTGCCAGCAGCTTAGATTCGAACACCGGGGAGCTGTTTTTT | . | . | TRBJ2-2 | TRBV6-1
CASSFLTVLYEQYF | TGTGCCAGCAGCTTCCTCACGGTACTCTACGAGCAGTACTTC | . | few | TRBJ2-7 | TRBV7-3
CASSLGPTSYEQYF | TGTGCCAGCAGCTTAGGGCCGACCTCCTACGAGCAGTACTTC | . | . | TRBJ2-7 | TRBV7-3
CAIKDYGEQYF | TGTGCCATCAAAGATTATGGTGAGCAGTACTTC | . | . | TRBJ2-7 | TRBV28
CASSPRPGWRYTEAFF | TGTGCCAGCAGCCCGCGGCCCGGGTGGAGGTACACTGAAGCTTTCTTT | . | . | TRBJ1-1 | TRBV7-8
CASRYAGAGANVLTF | TGTGCCAGCAGATACGCAGGGGCTGGGGCCAACGTCCTGACTTTC | . | . | TRBJ2-6 | TRBV28
CASSYPGYTF | TGTGCCAGCAGTTATCCGGGCTACACCTTC | . | . | TRBJ1-2 | TRBV6-6
CASSWRLAGDTDTQYF | TGCGCCAGCAGCTGGCGACTAGCGGGAGATACAGATACGCAGTATTTT | TRBD2 | few | TRBJ2-3 | TRBV5-1
CASSEDDYTGELFF | TGTGCCAGCAGTGAGGACGACTACACCGGGGAGCTGTTTTTT | . | . | TRBJ2-2 | TRBV2
CASSPASGSNEQFF | TGTGCCAGCAGCCCTGCTAGCGGGAGCAATGAGCAGTTCTTC | TRBD2 | . | TRBJ2-1 | TRBV7-8
CASSYLRRAEAFF | TGTGCCAGCAGTTACCTACGACGGGCTGAAGCTTTCTTT | . | few | TRBJ1-1 | TRBV28
CASSLTGSNYGYTF | TGTGCCAGCAGCTTGACAGGATCCAACTATGGCTACACCTTC | . | once | TRBJ1-2 | TRBV7-3
CASSFTDDAPQYF | TGTGCTAGCAGCTTCACAGACGATGCCCCACAGTACTTC | . | . | TRBJ2-5 | TRBV7-7
CASSLPGQGNDEQYF | TGTGCCAGCAGCTTGCCGGGACAGGGGAACGACGAGCAGTACTTC | TRBD1 | . | TRBJ2-7 | TRBV5-6
CASSLDGASGGAFF | TGTGCCAGCAGCTTAGATGGGGCCAGCGGTGGAGCTTTCTTT | . | . | TRBJ1-1 | TRBV7-8
CASSRPGQETQYF | TGCGCCAGCAGCCGACCCGGCCAAGAGACCCAGTACTTC | . | . | TRBJ2-5 | TRBV4-1
CASSYGTDEAFF | TGTGCCAGCAGCTACGGGACGGATGAAGCTTTCTTT | . | . | TRBJ1-1 | TRBV7-9
CASSLLVGSEAFF | TGTGCCAGCAGCTTATTAGTCGGGAGTGAAGCTTTCTTT | . | . | TRBJ1-1 | TRBV7-6
CATSRDVGGTEAFF | TGTGCCACCAGCAGAGATGTGGGGGGCACTGAAGCTTTCTTT | . | once | TRBJ1-1 | TRBV15
CASSPRSIQYF | TGTGCCAGCAGTCCTCGGAGCATTCAGTACTTC | . | . | TRBJ2-4 | TRBV5-8
CASSEVTGSKAFF | TGTGCCAGCAGTGAAGTGACAGGGTCTAAAGCTTTCTTT | TRBD1 | . | TRBJ1-1 | TRBV11-3
CSVGLAGYNEQFF | TGCAGCGTTGGGCTAGCGGGCTACAATGAGCAGTTCTTC | TRBD2 | . | TRBJ2-1 | TRBV29-1
CASSPTGPYTEAFF | TGTGCCAGCTCACCGACAGGGCCCTACACTGAAGCTTTCTTT | TRBD1 | . | TRBJ1-1 | TRBV18
CASSQEWSQPYEQFF | TGCGCCAGCAGCCAAGAATGGTCTCAGCCATATGAGCAGTTCTTC | . | . | TRBJ2-1 | TRBV4-3
CASGASGANVLTF | TGTGCCAGCGGGGCATCTGGGGCCAACGTCCTGACTTTC | . | . | TRBJ2-6 | TRBV5-5
CASTSGGGMNTGELFF | TGTGCCAGCACCTCCGGAGGCGGAATGAACACCGGGGAGCTGTTTTTT | . | . | TRBJ2-2 | TRBV28
CAWSGPGGAETQYF | TGTGCCTGGAGTGGGCCGGGAGGGGCTGAGACCCAGTACTTC | TRBD2 | . | TRBJ2-5 | TRBV30
CASSFRTGFQETQYF | TGTGCTAGCAGCTTTAGGACAGGGTTTCAAGAGACCCAGTACTTC | TRBD1 | . | TRBJ2-5 | TRBV7-7
CASSVSRDTEAFF | TGTGCCAGCAGCGTATCGCGGGACACTGAAGCTTTCTTT | . | few | TRBJ1-1 | TRBV9
CASRVPGDEKLFF | TGTGCCAGCAGGGTACCCGGGGATGAAAAACTGTTTTTT | . | . | TRBJ1-4 | TRBV2
CASSSPSLNEQFF | TGCGCCAGCAGCTCACCCTCTCTCAATGAGCAGTTCTTC | . | . | TRBJ2-1 | TRBV5-1
CASSSSTGESYNEQFF | TGTGCCAGCAGCAGCTCGACAGGGGAATCTTACAATGAGCAGTTCTTC | TRBD1 | . | TRBJ2-1 | TRBV11-3
CASSLALGDQPQHF | TGTGCCAGCAGCTTAGCGCTGGGGGATCAGCCCCAGCATTTT | . | . | TRBJ1-5 | TRBV7-2
CSVPSQGNTEAFF | TGCAGCGTTCCCTCTCAGGGAAACACTGAAGCTTTCTTT | . | . | TRBJ1-1 | TRBV29-1
CASSPAENIQYF | TGTGCCAGCAGCCCTGCGGAAAACATTCAGTACTTC | . | . | TRBJ2-4 | TRBV28
CASSLYGGLAGETQYF | TGTGCCAGCAGCTTATATGGGGGACTAGCGGGAGAGACCCAGTACTTC | TRBD2 | once | TRBJ2-5 | TRBV7-2
CSAFGTEQFF | TGCAGTGCTTTCGGGACGGAGCAGTTCTTC | . | . | TRBJ2-1 | TRBV20-1
CASSPWTGGYGYTF | TGCGCCAGCAGCCCTTGGACAGGGGGCTATGGCTACACCTTC | TRBD1 | . | TRBJ1-2 | TRBV4-1
CASSLGLAGNEQFF | TGCGCCAGCAGCTTGGGACTAGCGGGAAATGAGCAGTTCTTC | TRBD2 | . | TRBJ2-1 | TRBV5-1
CASVNEQYF | TGTGCCAGCGTTAACGAGCAGTACTTC | . | . | TRBJ2-7 | TRBV28
CASSRAQETQYF | TGTGCCAGCAGCAGGGCTCAAGAGACCCAGTACTTC | . | . | TRBJ2-5 | TRBV7-8
CASSEGQEVIRQFF | TGTGCCAGCAGCGAGGGACAGGAGGTGATAAGGCAGTTCTTC | TRBD1 | . | TRBJ2-1 | TRBV9
CASSLGVTSDTQYF | TGTGCCAGCAGCCTAGGAGTTACCTCAGATACGCAGTATTTT | . | . | TRBJ2-3 | TRBV7-9
CASSQLQNTEAFF | TGTGCCAGCAGCCAACTACAGAACACTGAAGCTTTCTTT | . | medium-sized | TRBJ1-1 | TRBV14
CASIPPGRMNTEAFF | TGTGCCAGCATCCCCCCGGGACGGATGAACACTGAAGCTTTCTTT | . | . | TRBJ1-1 | TRBV2
CAFREYNTGELFF | TGTGCCTTTCGGGAGTATAACACCGGGGAGCTGTTTTTT | . | . | TRBJ2-2 | TRBV30
CAWSLAGNGYTF | TGTGCCTGGAGTCTCGCGGGGAATGGCTACACCTTC | . | . | TRBJ1-2 | TRBV30
CASSPFRETQYF | TGTGCCAGCAGCCCATTTCGAGAGACCCAGTACTTC | . | . | TRBJ2-5 | TRBV13